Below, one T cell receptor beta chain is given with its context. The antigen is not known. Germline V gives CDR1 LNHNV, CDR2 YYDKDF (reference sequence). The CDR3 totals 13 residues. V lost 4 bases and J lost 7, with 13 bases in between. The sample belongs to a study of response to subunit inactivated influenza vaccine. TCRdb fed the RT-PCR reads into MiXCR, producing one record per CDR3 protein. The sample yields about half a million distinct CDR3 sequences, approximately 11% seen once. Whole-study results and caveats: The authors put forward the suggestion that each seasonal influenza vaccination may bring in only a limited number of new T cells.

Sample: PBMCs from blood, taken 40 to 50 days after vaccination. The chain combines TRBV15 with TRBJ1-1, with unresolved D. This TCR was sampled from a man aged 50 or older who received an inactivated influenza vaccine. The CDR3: CATSMGWQDEAFF. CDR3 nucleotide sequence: TGTGCCACCAGCATGGGGTGGCAGGATGAAGCTTTCTTT. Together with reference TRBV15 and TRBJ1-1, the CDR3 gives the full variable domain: DAMVIQNPRYQVTQFGKPVTLSCSQTLNHNVMYWYQQKSSQAPKLLFHYYDKDFNNEADTPDNFQSRRPNTSFCFLDIRSPGLGDTAMYLCATSMGWQDEAFFGQGTRLTVV.